The clone carrying this T cell receptor (beta chain) appeared many times. The antigen is unknown. V lost 6 bases to trimming and J lost 3 bases; unmatched junction nucleotides: 7. The CDR3 is 15 amino acids. The germline gives CDR1 MNHEY, CDR2 SVGEGT. The data belong to a study of response to subunit inactivated influenza vaccine. Using its own MiXCR run on the RT-PCR reads, TCRdb lists one record per CDR3 protein. The data contain some 500,000 distinct CDR3 sequences, approximately 15% of them seen just once; the ten biggest clones take up less than 4%. Study observations and caveats: That few new T cells are recruited by each seasonal influenza vaccination was the authors' suggestion.

The rearrangement joins TRBV6-2 or TRBV6-3 to TRBJ2-1, with 8 bases that match TRBD2. The sequencing here drew on CD4+ T cells sorted from PBMCs, taken less than 30 months after vaccination. The receptor comes from a man in his fifties or sixties who received an inactivated influenza vaccine. CDR3 coding DNA: TGTGCCAGCAGCCCCACTAGCGGATACTACAATGAGCAGTTCTTC. The encoded protein is CASSPTSGYYNEQFF.